What follows describes a single T cell receptor (beta chain). No antigen is known for it. The CDR3 extends over 15 amino acids. Germline V CDR1 and CDR2: SGHNT, YYREEE (reference sequence). V shed 4 bases and J 0 bases; nucleotides not matched to a gene: 6. Primers for the PCR totalled 60 Vbeta and 13 Jbeta. The table came from immunoSEQ multiplex PCR; TCRdb's copy has only in-frame clones and leaves some out. The repertoire has around 160,000 clones, approximately 85% of them found once; the top ten carry about 9.3%. This specimen comes from a study of cytomegalovirus exposure and HLA in healthy donors. Study-wide points: What a later analysis reportedly showed was that an Asian-associated ancestry cluster had fewer N-insertions than the roughly 670-donor mean. There were some V segments, including TRBV6-2 and TRBV6-3, excluded as indistinguishable.

The V and J genes are TRBV5-4 and TRBJ1-1; 7 nucleotides align to TRBD1. This clonotype was obtained from a man between 18 and 29 years old in good health and CMV-seropositive. Sequencing was carried out using PBMCs. This chain's CDR3 is CASSPWTGVNTEAFF. CDR3 DNA sequence: TGTGCCAGCAGCCCGTGGACAGGAGTGAACACTGAAGCTTTCTTT. The whole variable domain, remainder taken from reference TRBV5-4 and TRBJ1-1, is ETGVTQSPTHLIKTRGQQVTLRCSSQSGHNTVSWYQQALGQGPQFIFQYYREEENGRGNFPPRFSGLQFPNYSSELNVNALELDDSALYLCASSPWTGVNTEAFFGQGTRLTVV.